This entry concerns a single T cell receptor beta chain. This clonotype was counted ten times or more. Its target antigen remains unknown. Base qualities are not provided; no much larger clone lies one nucleotide away. The germline V gene encodes CDR1 MNHEY and CDR2 SVGEGT. There are 15 amino acids in the CDR3, from cysteine to phenylalanine inclusive. Only the CDR3 region is kept as DNA, spanning 45 bases read in frame from base 1. V is pruned by 5 bases and J by 3 bases, leaving 7 bases of the junction without a gene match. The data were obtained in a study of T cells in Graves' hyperthyroidism and ophthalmopathy (dated by TCRdb to between 2018 and 2021). The study in broad terms: Peripheral blood samples were taken at the time of initial diagnosis, prior to any treatment. The paper reports TCR Vbeta CDR3 sequencing of more than 120 peripheral blood samples: 43 ophthalmopathy, fewer than 85 hyperthyroidism and approximately 17 progressor patients. Once sampling was done, hyperthyroidism patients were given methimazole at a starting dose of 30 mg daily, whereas ophthalmopathy patients were given high-dose intravenous methylprednisolone. For training and testing, the 100 or so patients in the discovery cohort were randomly divided in a 7:3 ratio. Thyroid tissue and blood T-cell repertoires from more than five Graves' hyperthyroidism patients were also compared in the study. To identify TCR V-J signatures that set the groups apart, the researchers used a discovery cohort of 90 to 100 patients, made up of under 50 with Graves' ophthalmopathy and 55 to 65 with stable Graves' hyperthyroidism. Whether ophthalmopathy could be predicted prospectively was tested in an independent validation cohort made up of approximately 19 hyperthyroidism patients plus 17 patients who later progressed to ophthalmopathy. General study outcomes and caveats: In validation, progression to ophthalmopathy was predicted by the model with about 70% sensitivity and 72% to 80% specificity, a median of around 6.5 months before onset. Most expanded thyroid clonotypes (frequency above 0.001) were also detected in blood, a finding suggesting that blood repertoires may reflect thyroid immune responses. No statistical method was used to fix the sample size in advance, and group allocation was not hidden from the investigators. In cross-validation, a model built on a 13 V-J signature told ophthalmopathy apart from stable hyperthyroidism with approximately 90% sensitivity and approximately 81% specificity, and in testing the same model reached 80%/75%.

The TCR beta CDR3 regions were amplified from RNA transcripts. The TCR CDR3 was subjected to a first round of RT-PCR using the HTBI primer set and the Qiagen OneStep RT-PCR kit. Libraries were constructed in a second round of multiplex PCR, after which size selection and purification were carried out. Libraries were sequenced paired-end with 100 bp reads on an Illumina HiSeq2000. On the study's bioinformatics: SOAPnuke was used to process the raw data, with reads discarded if the reads contained adapters or uncalled bases, had a mean Phred below 15, or lacked an exact constant-primer or identifier match. COPE v1.2.5 was used to merge the high-quality paired reads, and each unique nucleotide sequence was defined as a clonotype. Clonotypes were aligned to IMGT TRBV, TRBD and TRBJ reference segments using MiTCR v1.1. Only V-J combinations with frequency above 0.0001, covering approximately 99% of repertoires, were analysed. The TCS score was defined as F50 (clonal expansion) divided by E x V (chaos), with BLOSUM62-based TCRdist calculated between CDR3 peptides within each V-J. Welch's t-statistics and random forest reduced several hundred V-J features to 13, which were used in a naive Bayes classifier (R e1071). The Morisita-Horn index was used to measure how similar the thyroid and blood repertoires were. TCRdb took the public reads, trimmed them with fastp at Q25, ran MiXCR for clone calling and kept in-frame beta chains. Under each unique CDR3 protein, matching rows form one entry showing the most common genes and DNA. These V and J calls originate from TCRdb's pipeline instead of the authors' own analysis. For this sample there are roughly 560,000 distinct CDR3 sequences; roughly 15% appear just once. Together, the top ten hold around 4.1% of the sample.

In the ophthalmopathy patients, disease was moderately to severely active, with a Clinical Activity Score of 3 or more, a NOSPECS grade of 4 or more, and a duration of less than 3 months. Any patient with an uncontrolled infection, another autoimmune disease, pregnancy or lactation was excluded. Diagnoses relied on clinical symptoms, serum thyroxine and TRAb, thyroid ultrasound and orbital computed tomography. Ficoll-Paque density gradient centrifugation was used to isolate PBMCs from approximately 11 ml of fresh peripheral blood. Total RNA was extracted using Trizol reagent, and RNA quality was assessed on an Agilent 2100 Bioanalyzer.

This receptor was taken from a woman in her forties with Graves' ophthalmopathy. This receptor chain uses TRBV6-2 or TRBV6-3 and TRBJ1-1, with TRBD1 identical over 9 junction bases. The sample was blood. The nucleotide sequence is given as TGTGCCAGCAGTCCGGACAGGGGTTTGTACACTGAAGCTTTCTTT. The resulting protein is CASSPDRGLYTEAFF.